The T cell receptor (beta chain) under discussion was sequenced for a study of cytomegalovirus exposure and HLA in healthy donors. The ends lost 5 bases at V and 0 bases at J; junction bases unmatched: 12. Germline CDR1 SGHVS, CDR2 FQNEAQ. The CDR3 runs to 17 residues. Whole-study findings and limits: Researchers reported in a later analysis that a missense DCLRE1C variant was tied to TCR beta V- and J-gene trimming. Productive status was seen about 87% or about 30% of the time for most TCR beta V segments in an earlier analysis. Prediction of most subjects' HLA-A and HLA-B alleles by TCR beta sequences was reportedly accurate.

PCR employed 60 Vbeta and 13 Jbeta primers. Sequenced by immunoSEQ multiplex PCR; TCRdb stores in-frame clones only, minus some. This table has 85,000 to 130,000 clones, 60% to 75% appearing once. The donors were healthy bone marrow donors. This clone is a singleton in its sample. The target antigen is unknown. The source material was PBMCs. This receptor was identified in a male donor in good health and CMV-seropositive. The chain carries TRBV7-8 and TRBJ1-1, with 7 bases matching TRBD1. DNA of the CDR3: TGTGCCAGCAGCGACATCTCGACCGGGACAGTGAACACTGAAGCTTTCTTT. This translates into CASSDISTGTVNTEAFF.